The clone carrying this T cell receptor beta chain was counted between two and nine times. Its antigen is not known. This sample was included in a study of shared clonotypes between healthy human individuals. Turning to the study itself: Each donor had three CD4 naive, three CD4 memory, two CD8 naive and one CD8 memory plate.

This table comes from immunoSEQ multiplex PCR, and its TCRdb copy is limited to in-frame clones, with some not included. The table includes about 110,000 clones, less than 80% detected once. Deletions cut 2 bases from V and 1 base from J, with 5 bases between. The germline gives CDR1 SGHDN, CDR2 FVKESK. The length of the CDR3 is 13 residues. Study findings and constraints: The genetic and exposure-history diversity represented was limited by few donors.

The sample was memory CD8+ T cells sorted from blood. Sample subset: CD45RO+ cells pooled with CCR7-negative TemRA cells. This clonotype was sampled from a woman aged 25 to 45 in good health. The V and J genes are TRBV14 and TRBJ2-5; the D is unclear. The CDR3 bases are TGTGCCAGCAGCCAAAACAGCCAAGAGACCCAGTACTTC. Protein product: CASSQNSQETQYF.